Listed below are T cell receptor beta chains from one sample, sequenced in a study of patients and donors after allogeneic stem cell transplantation. TCRdb reanalysed the RT-PCR reads using MiXCR and keeps one entry per CDR3 protein. Altogether about 31,000 distinct CDR3 sequences are present, approximately 7% being singletons, with the ten largest covering just under 35%. The sample was blood, either unsorted or a sorted T cell fraction (not recorded which). The receptors were gathered from a human donor who was either an allogeneic HSCT recipient or a stem cell or donor lymphocyte infusion donor (not recorded which). It is not recorded whose cells these are; they may come from a transplant donor. Both conserved end residues are part of each CDR3. Each record gives: clone size, D gene, J gene, V gene, CDR3 DNA, CDR3 protein. D genes are given only for firm matches. Clone size is given for some rows only: seen once, a few or many times, or a class if the clone is expanded.

>few|.|TRBJ2-7|TRBV4-3
TGCGCCAGCAGCCCTCAGCCTCGTTTAGTGGGGACCTCCTACGAGCAGTACTTC
CASSPQPRLVGTSYEQYF
>.|TRBD1|TRBJ2-5|TRBV29-1
TGCAGTCACAGGGGCGGGCCTCAAGAGACCCAGTACTTC
CSHRGGPQETQYF
>few|.|TRBJ2-4|TRBV7-8
TGTGCCAGCAGCTTAGGTGTAGCTCTAGCCAAAAACATTCAGTACTTC
CASSLGVALAKNIQYF
>many|TRBD2|TRBJ2-7|TRBV5-1
TGCGCCAGCAGCTTTACTAGCGGGACAATCTACGAGCAGTACTTC
CASSFTSGTIYEQYF
>.|.|TRBJ2-3|TRBV7-9
TGTGCCAGCAGCTTTTCCGCGCGCAGTAGCACAGATACGCAGTATTTT
CASSFSARSSTDTQYF
>.|TRBD1|TRBJ1-4|TRBV4-3
TGCGCCAGCAGCCAGATGCGACAGGGGTGGGGTGAAAAACTGTTTTTT
CASSQMRQGWGEKLFF
>many|.|TRBJ1-4|TRBV28
TGTGCCAGCAGTGCAGGGACCAACGAAAAACTGTTTTTT
CASSAGTNEKLFF
>many|.|TRBJ2-3|TRBV3-1
TGTGCCAGCAGCCGGAGGAGCACAGATACGCAGTATTTT
CASSRRSTDTQYF
>many|.|TRBJ2-1|TRBV12-3/TRBV12-4
TGTGCCAGCAGTCTCCACACCACAAAAGTCCTAGGACGGTTCTTC
CASSLHTTKVLGRFF
>many|TRBD2|TRBJ2-1|TRBV3-1
TGTGCCAGCAGCCCACTAGCGGGAGTTGAGCAGTTCTTC
CASSPLAGVEQFF
>few|TRBD2|TRBJ2-5|TRBV29-1
TGCAGCGTGGGGACTAGCGGGAGTGGGACCCAGTACTTC
CSVGTSGSGTQYF
>.|TRBD1|TRBJ2-7|TRBV28
TGTGCCAGCAGTTTGAAGGGGGCTGCCTACGTGCAGTACTTC
CASSLKGAAYVQYF
>many|TRBD2|TRBJ2-3|TRBV15
TGTGCCACCAGCAAAACTAGCGGGAGGGCCTCAGATACGCAGTATTTT
CATSKTSGRASDTQYF
>many|TRBD1|TRBJ1-4|TRBV9
TGTGCCAGCAGCGACACCCCGGGACAGGCTAATGAAAAACTGTTTTTT
CASSDTPGQANEKLFF
>.|.|TRBJ2-1|TRBV2
TGTGCCAGCAGTGTCGGTACTGAGCAGTTCTTC
CASSVGTEQFF
>many|.|TRBJ2-5|TRBV9
TGTGCCAGCAGCCCTCGGCCCTGGGGCCAAGAGACCCAGTACTTC
CASSPRPWGQETQYF
>large|.|TRBJ1-2|TRBV7-9
TGTGCCAGCAGCCGATGGGACCCGCTACTTACATATGGCTACACCTTC
CASSRWDPLLTYGYTF
>.|TRBD2|TRBJ2-7|TRBV7-2
TGTGCCAGCAGCTTAGGACTAGCGGGGATCTACGAGCAGTACTTC
CASSLGLAGIYEQYF
>few|TRBD1|TRBJ1-1|TRBV2
TGTGCCAGCAGAGGACAGGGGATGAACACTGAAGCTTTCTTT
CASRGQGMNTEAFF
>many|TRBD1|TRBJ1-2|TRBV12-3/TRBV12-4
TGTGCCAGCAGTCTCCGGACAGGGGGTGTTCTTTACTATGGCTACACCTTC
CASSLRTGGVLYYGYTF
>many|.|TRBJ2-7|TRBV5-4
TGTGCCAGCAGCGTGGGGCTCCACTCCTACGAGCAGTACTTC
CASSVGLHSYEQYF
>.|TRBD2|TRBJ2-1|TRBV12-3/TRBV12-4
TGTGCCAGCAGTTTAGCGATCCGTCTAGCGGGGTCTAATGAGCAGTTCTTC
CASSLAIRLAGSNEQFF
>.|.|TRBJ2-5|TRBV14
TGTGCCAGCAGCCAAGAAGAGGACTTGGAGGGTAGAAAGACCCAGTACTTC
CASSQEEDLEGRKTQYF
>many|.|TRBJ2-2|TRBV11-3
TGTGCCAGCAGCTTAGGACTAGAGGGTTCCGGGGAGCTGTTTTTT
CASSLGLEGSGELFF
>many|TRBD1|TRBJ2-7|TRBV10-3
TGTGCCATCAGTAGGACAGGGAACGAGCAGTACTTC
CAISRTGNEQYF
>many|TRBD1|TRBJ2-7|TRBV12-3/TRBV12-4
TGTGCCAGCAGTTTTGGGACAGGGAGTTACGAGCAGTACTTC
CASSFGTGSYEQYF
>many|.|TRBJ2-7|TRBV2
TGTGCCAGCAAGCCCAGGGATACATCCTACGAGCAGTACTTC
CASKPRDTSYEQYF
>many|TRBD2|TRBJ2-7|TRBV6-5
TGTGCCAGCAGAGGAATGTGGGGGGGGAACTACGAGCAGTACTTC
CASRGMWGGNYEQYF
>few|.|TRBJ2-1|TRBV18
TGTGCCAGCTCACCACCGGGAACGGCTCGGGTGCAGTTCTTC
CASSPPGTARVQFF
>.|TRBD2|TRBJ2-5|TRBV11-2
TGTGCCAGCAGCTTAGCTGGGGGAGGGAGGGCCAAGACCCAGTACTTC
CASSLAGGGRAKTQYF
>few|.|TRBJ2-3|TRBV6-2/TRBV6-3
TGTGCCAGCAGTTCGCTCGATACGCAGTATTTT
CASSSLDTQYF
>many|.|TRBJ1-1|TRBV7-9
TGTGCCAGCAGCTTAGATCAAGGGAGCCGGCTCTTT
CASSLDQGSRLF
>medium-sized|.|TRBJ1-5|TRBV29-1
TGCAGCGTCCGGGAGAATCAGCCCCAGCATTTT
CSVRENQPQHF
>.|.|TRBJ2-1|TRBV28
TGTGCCAGCCGGACTTATGATGAGCAGTTCTTC
CASRTYDEQFF
>many|.|TRBJ1-2|TRBV25-1
TGTGCCAGCCACAACAAGGGGAATAACTATGGCTACACCTTC
CASHNKGNNYGYTF
>many|.|TRBJ1-1|TRBV6-2/TRBV6-3
TGTGCCAGCAGACGGGACTTCTCCTTGGGCACTGAAGCTTTCTTT
CASRRDFSLGTEAFF
>few|.|TRBJ2-1|TRBV5-1
TGCGCCAGCAGCCCAACTACGGGGTCCTACAATGAGCAGTTCTTC
CASSPTTGSYNEQFF
>many|TRBD2|TRBJ2-2|TRBV29-1
TGCAGCGTTGCCCGTTCTAGCGGTCGAGGCGGGGAGCTGTTTTTT
CSVARSSGRGGELFF
>many|TRBD1|TRBJ2-3|TRBV7-3
TGTGCCAGCAGCTTTCGGGGACAGGTGACAGATACGCAGTATTTT
CASSFRGQVTDTQYF
>many|TRBD1|TRBJ2-5|TRBV7-9
TGTGCCAGCAGCAAACAGGGGGCCCAAGAGACCCAGTACTTC
CASSKQGAQETQYF
>.|.|TRBJ2-2|TRBV4-1
TGCGCCAGCGGGGTCCGGGGAACAGGAACCGGGGAGCTGTTTTTT
CASGVRGTGTGELFF
>few|.|TRBJ2-6|TRBV2
TGTGCCAGCCTAGCAGCAGGCTTCGCTGGGGCCAACGTCCTGACTTTC
CASLAAGFAGANVLTF
>many|.|TRBJ2-3|TRBV3-1
TGTGCCAGCAGCCCCTCGGGGACAGATACGCAGTATTTT
CASSPSGTDTQYF
>many|TRBD2|TRBJ2-1|TRBV28
TGTGCCAGCGGGGGGGGAGGGGCTGCCCCCTACAATGAGCAGTTCTTC
CASGGGGAAPYNEQFF